The 14 T cell receptor beta chains below were found in one sample sequenced in a study of T cells after yellow fever vaccination. MiXCR was run by TCRdb on the 5' RACE reads, yielding one entry per CDR3 protein. The table lists approximately 550,000 distinct CDR3 sequences, about 14% of them singletons. Sequencing was performed on PBMCs, taken on the day of the yellow fever booster vaccination. These receptors were obtained from a man aged 30 to 45 who received the YFV17D yellow fever vaccine.

In regard to this clonotype: One end of the junction is discordant with germline, which a read error may explain. V is TRBV15 and J is TRBJ1-1; TRBD1 might be the D (5 bases). There are 15 residues in the CDR3. Germline-derived CDR1 and CDR2 are LNHNV and YYDKDF (reference sequence). CDR3: CATSRGGQLNAEAFF. The CDR3, as DNA: TGTGCCACCAGCAGAGGCGGACAACTGAACGCTGAAGCTTTCTTT.

This clonotype was observed a few times. This chain links TRBV20-1 with TRBJ2-7; 9 positions match TRBD1. This CDR3 is built from 13 residues. With 5 bases clipped from V and 3 bases from J, the junction kept 5 bases outside the gene matches. Germline V CDR1 and CDR2: DFQATT, SNEGSKA (reference sequence). The CDR3 nucleotides read TGCAGTGCTGATCCGGGACAGGGCTACGAGCAGTACTTC. It yields the protein CSADPGQGYEQYF.

This rearrangement joins TRBV5-4 to TRBJ1-1; 8 nucleotides line up with TRBD1. This CDR3 spans 14 amino acids. V shed 4 bases, J shed 7 bases, and the junction held 9 bases outside the gene matches. CDR1 and CDR2 (germline): SGHNT, YYREEE (reference sequence). The CDR3 is CASSEPTGEREAFF. CDR3 DNA sequence: TGTGCCAGCAGCGAACCGACAGGGGAGCGTGAAGCTTTCTTT.

The V gene is TRBV14, the J gene TRBJ2-2; D perhaps matches TRBD1 (6 bases). The germline CDR1 and CDR2 sequences are SGHDN and FVKESK. V was clipped by 1 base and J by 5 bases, with 14 bases between them. The CDR3 sequence is 16 residues long. CDR3 DNA: TGTGCCAGCAGCCAAGCGGCAGGGGCGCTGACCGGGGAGCTGTTTTTT. As protein: CASSQAAGALTGELFF.

The table lists this clonotype with many counts. The rearrangement uses TRBV5-1 and TRBJ2-5, with 8 bases that match TRBD2. With V trimmed by 0 bases and J by 1 base, 5 bases remained unmatched. This CDR3 comprises 16 residues. Germline V gene data show CDR1 as SGHRS and CDR2 as YFSETQ. DNA of the CDR3: TGCGCCAGCAGCTTGGGCCAGCGGGGGCCCCAAGAGACCCAGTACTTC. It translates to CASSLGQRGPQETQYF.

This clonotype has a count of ten or more. The chain combines TRBV13 with TRBJ2-7; 11 bases align to TRBD2. CDR1 is PRHDT, CDR2 FYEKMQ, per germline (reference sequence). V lost 3 bases and J lost 2; bases outside the gene matches: 3. There are 15 residues in the CDR3. The CDR3 protein is CASSFGLAGPYEQYF. In DNA form, the CDR3 reads TGTGCCAGCAGCTTCGGACTAGCGGGTCCCTACGAGCAGTACTTC.

V gene TRBV14 combines with J gene TRBJ2-7; 9 nucleotides align to TRBD2. V lost 4 bases to trimming and J lost 6 bases; unmatched junction nucleotides: 7. Germline V gene lookup returns CDR1 SGHDN and CDR2 FVKESK. The CDR3 covers 14 residues. The CDR3 region has the DNA TGTGCCAGCAGCCCATTAGCGGGAGCAGTCGAGCAGTACTTC. It yields the protein CASSPLAGAVEQYF.

The chain combines TRBV7-2 with TRBJ2-5; 10 bases fit TRBD2. Germline assignment: CDR1 SGHTA and CDR2 FQGNSA. With V trimmed by 5 bases and J by 3 bases, 9 bases remained unmatched. The CDR3 runs 16 residues. CDR3 sequence: CASSRGGLAGEETQYF. In nucleotides, the CDR3 is TGTGCCAGCAGCCGGGGGGGGCTAGCGGGAGAAGAGACCCAGTACTTC.

V and J are TRBV7-2 and TRBJ2-1, with D perhaps matching TRBD1 (5 bases). Trimming left V 4 bases short and J 8 bases short, with 12 bases between. Germline CDR1 reads SGHTA; CDR2 reads FQGNSA. This CDR3 region has 13 residues. The CDR3 protein is CASSSRQFDEQFF. As DNA, the CDR3 is TGTGCCAGCAGCTCGCGACAGTTCGATGAGCAGTTCTTC.

Only a few counts were recorded for this clonotype. V is TRBV30 and J is TRBJ2-1; TRBD2 matches 7 bases. CDR1 is GTSNPN and CDR2 is SVGIG in the germline V gene (reference sequence). With 3 bases clipped from V and 3 bases from J, the junction kept 11 bases outside the gene matches. This CDR3 region has 16 residues. CDR3 sequence (DNA): TGTGCCTGGAGAACTCCCCTTGCGGGAGACTACAATGAGCAGTTCTTC. It yields the protein CAWRTPLAGDYNEQFF.

There are a few counts of this clonotype. The junction and the germline gene differ at one end; a read error may be behind it. This sequence joins TRBV7-2 and TRBJ2-6, with D possibly matching TRBD1 (5 bases). The CDR3 length is 14 residues. Germline V CDR1 and CDR2: SGHTA, FQGNSA. The CDR3 region is CASSLTTGANVLTF. The CDR3 bases are TGTGCCAGCAGCTTGACAACTGGGGCCAACGTCCTGACCTTC. Drawing the rest from reference TRBV7-2 and TRBJ2-6, the complete variable domain is GAGVSQSPSNKVTEKGKDVELRCDPISGHTALYWYRQSLGQGLEFLIYFQGNSAPDKSGLPSDRFSAERTGGSVSTLTIQRTQQEDSAVYLCASSLTTGANVLTFGAGSRLTVL.

This clonotype was detected only a few times. V gene TRBV7-2 combines with J gene TRBJ2-5; 10 nucleotides align to TRBD2. This CDR3 is 15 amino acids long. Germline CDR1 SGHTA, CDR2 FQGNSA. V dropped 3 bases and J dropped 1; count of bases not matched to a gene: 2. Here the CDR3 reads CASSFTSGTQETQYF. CDR3 bases: TGTGCCAGCAGCTTCACTAGCGGGACCCAAGAGACCCAGTACTTC.

The rearrangement uses TRBV28 and TRBJ2-1; 8 bases are a match to TRBD2. The germline V gene has CDR1 MDHEN and CDR2 SYDVKM. The CDR3 is made up of 15 amino acids. The V and J ends lost 4 bases and 8 bases, in that order; junction bases with no gene match: 10. CDR3 amino acids: CASSSWTSRFDEQFF. CDR3 coding DNA: TGTGCCAGCAGTTCCTGGACTAGCCGCTTCGATGAGCAGTTCTTC.

The chain combines TRBV5-1 with TRBJ2-7; tentative D call: TRBD2 (7 bases). The germline CDR1 and CDR2 sequences are SGHRS and YFSETQ. The length of the CDR3 is 14 residues. The V gene lost 1 base and the J gene lost 5 bases, with 13 bases spanning the gap. CDR3 sequence (DNA): TGCGCCAGCAGCTTGACAGGGAGGGTCGACGAGCAGTACTTC. Amino acid sequence: CASSLTGRVDEQYF.